The source of this T cell receptor (beta chain) is a study of beta chain features in type 1 diabetes. Of the isolated RNA, all was reverse transcribed, and so the sequenced material was expressed TCRB transcripts. The data were produced by immunoSEQ multiplex PCR, yet TCRdb's version contains in-frame clones alone and is incomplete. The sample shows a few hundred thousand clones, around 12% of them seen only once. This CDR3 is 16 amino acids long. The V segment lost 4 bases and the J segment 0 bases; nucleotides outside the gene matches: 4. From germline, CDR1 is LGHNA and CDR2 YSLEER. This clone was observed a few times.

The chain couples TRBV4-3 to TRBJ2-1; 9 nucleotides agree with TRBD2. The clonotype comes from a man aged 18 to 30 in good health. Material for sequencing was naive CD4+ T cells from blood. This chain's CDR3 is CASSREREVSYNEQFF. The DNA for the CDR3 is TGCGCCAGCAGCCGAGAGCGGGAGGTCTCCTACAATGAGCAGTTCTTC.